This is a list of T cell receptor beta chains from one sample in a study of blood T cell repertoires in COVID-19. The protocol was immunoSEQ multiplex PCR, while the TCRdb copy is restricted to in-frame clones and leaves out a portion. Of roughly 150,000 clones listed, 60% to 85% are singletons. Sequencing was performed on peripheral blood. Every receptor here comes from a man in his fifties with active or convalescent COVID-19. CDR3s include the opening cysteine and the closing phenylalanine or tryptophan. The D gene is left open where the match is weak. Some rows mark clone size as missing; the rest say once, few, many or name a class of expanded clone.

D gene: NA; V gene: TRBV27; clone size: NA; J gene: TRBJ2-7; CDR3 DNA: TGTGCCAGCAGTGCTACTGGAAGCGGACTCTCCTACGAGCAGTACTTC; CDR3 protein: CASSATGSGLSYEQYF
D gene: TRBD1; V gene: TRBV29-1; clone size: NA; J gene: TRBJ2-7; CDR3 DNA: TGCAGCGTTATTCCGGGACAGGGGGCTGACGAGCAGTACTTC; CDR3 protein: CSVIPGQGADEQYF
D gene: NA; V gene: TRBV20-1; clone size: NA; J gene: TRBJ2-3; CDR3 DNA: TGCAGTGCTAGCGGGACAGATACGCAGTATTTT; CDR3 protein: CSASGTDTQYF
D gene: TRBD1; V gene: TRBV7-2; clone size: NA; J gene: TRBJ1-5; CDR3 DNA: TGTGCCAGCAGCTCGACAGGGGGAAGCAATCAGCCCCAGCATTTT; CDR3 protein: CASSSTGGSNQPQHF
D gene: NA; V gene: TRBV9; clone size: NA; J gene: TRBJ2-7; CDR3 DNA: TGTGCCAGCAGCGTAGGGGCGACAGGAGAGTACGAGCAGTACTTC; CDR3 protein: CASSVGATGEYEQYF
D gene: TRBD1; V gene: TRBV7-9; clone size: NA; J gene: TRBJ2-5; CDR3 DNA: TGTGCCAGTGACAGGGGGACGGAGACCCAGTACTTC; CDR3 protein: CASDRGTETQYF
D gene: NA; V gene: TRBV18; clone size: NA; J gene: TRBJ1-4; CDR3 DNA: TGTGCCAGCTCACCACCCGGACAGACTAATGAAAAACTGTTTTTT; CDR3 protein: CASSPPGQTNEKLFF
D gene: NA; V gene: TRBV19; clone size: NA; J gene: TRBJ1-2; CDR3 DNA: TGTGCCAGTAGTATTTACAGGGAAAACTATGGCTACACCTTC; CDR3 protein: CASSIYRENYGYTF
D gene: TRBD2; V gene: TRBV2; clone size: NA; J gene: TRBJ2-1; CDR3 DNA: TGTGCCAGCGAAGGGACTAGCAATGAGCAGTTCTTC; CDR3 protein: CASEGTSNEQFF
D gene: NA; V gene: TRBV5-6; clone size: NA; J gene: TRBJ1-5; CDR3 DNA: TGTGCCAGCAGCTTGGGGGGACCTGACAGGAGGTTGCAGCCCCAGCATTTT; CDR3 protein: CASSLGGPDRRLQPQHF
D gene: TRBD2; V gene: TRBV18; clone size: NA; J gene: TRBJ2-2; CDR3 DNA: TGTGCCAGCTCACCACCGTTTAGCGGGTCGAACACCGGGGAGCTGTTTTTT; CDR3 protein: CASSPPFSGSNTGELFF
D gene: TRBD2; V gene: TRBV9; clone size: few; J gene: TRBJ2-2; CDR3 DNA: TGTGCCAGCACTCGGGGGGGAGACGGAACCGGGGAGCTGTTTTTT; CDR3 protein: CASTRGGDGTGELFF
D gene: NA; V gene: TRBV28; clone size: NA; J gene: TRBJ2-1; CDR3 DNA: TGTGCCAGCAGTTTAGCAGGGAGGTTTGAGCAGTTCTTC; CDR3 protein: CASSLAGRFEQFF
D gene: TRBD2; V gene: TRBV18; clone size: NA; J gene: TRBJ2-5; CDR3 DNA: TGTGCCAGCTCACCGGGACTAGCGGTCTATCAAGAGACCCAGTACTTC; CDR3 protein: CASSPGLAVYQETQYF
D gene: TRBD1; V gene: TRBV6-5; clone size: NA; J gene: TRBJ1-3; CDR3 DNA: TGTGCCACCGGGACAGAGAGCTCTGGAAACACCATATATTTT; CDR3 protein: CATGTESSGNTIYF
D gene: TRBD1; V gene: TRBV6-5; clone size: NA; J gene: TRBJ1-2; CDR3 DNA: TGTGCCAGTTACAGGGGTTCGCGGGATGGCTACACCTTC; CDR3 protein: CASYRGSRDGYTF
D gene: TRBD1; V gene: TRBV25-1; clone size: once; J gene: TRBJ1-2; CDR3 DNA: TGTGCCAGCAGTGTCAGGACAGGGTATGGCTACACCTTC; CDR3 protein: CASSVRTGYGYTF
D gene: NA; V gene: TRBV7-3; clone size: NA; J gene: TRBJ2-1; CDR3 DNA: TGTGCCAGCACTACATTGACTAGACTCAATGAGCAGTTCTTC; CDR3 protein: CASTTLTRLNEQFF
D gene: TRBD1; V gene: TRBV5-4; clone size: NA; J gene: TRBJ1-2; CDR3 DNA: TGTGCCAGCAGCGTAGGGACAGGGTACTATGGCTACACCTTC; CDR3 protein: CASSVGTGYYGYTF
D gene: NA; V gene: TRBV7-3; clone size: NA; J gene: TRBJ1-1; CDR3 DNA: TGTGCCAGCAGCTTGATGGCGAACACTGAAGCTTTCTTT; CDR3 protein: CASSLMANTEAFF
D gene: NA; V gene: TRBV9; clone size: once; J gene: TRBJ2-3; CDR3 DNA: TGTGCCAGCAGCCTTACTCAGGGGGATACGCAGTATTTT; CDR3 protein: CASSLTQGDTQYF
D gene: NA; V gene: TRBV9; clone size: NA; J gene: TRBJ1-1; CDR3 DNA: TGTGCCAGCAGCGCTTCAGGATACACTGAAGCTTTCTTT; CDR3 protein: CASSASGYTEAFF
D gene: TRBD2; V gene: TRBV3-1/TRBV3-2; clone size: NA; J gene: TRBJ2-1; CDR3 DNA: TGTGCCAGCAGCCCGCGAGGTAGCGCCATAGGCGGGGGTGAGCAGTTCTTC; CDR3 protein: CASSPRGSAIGGGEQFF
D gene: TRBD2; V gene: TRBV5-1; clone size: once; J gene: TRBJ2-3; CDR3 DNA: TGCGCCAGCAGTCGTAGTACTGGGACTAGCGGGCCTTTCAGGGATACGCAGTATTTT; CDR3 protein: CASSRSTGTSGPFRDTQYF
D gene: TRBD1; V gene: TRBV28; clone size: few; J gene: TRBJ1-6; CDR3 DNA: TGTGCCAGCAGCCGACAGGGGCCTTATTCACCCCTCCACTTT; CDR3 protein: CASSRQGPYSPLHF
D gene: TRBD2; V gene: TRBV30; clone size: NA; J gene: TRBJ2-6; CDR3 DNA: TGTGCCTGGACCCCCGCACTAGCGGGGTATGGGGCCAACGTCCTGACTTTC; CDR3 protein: CAWTPALAGYGANVLTF
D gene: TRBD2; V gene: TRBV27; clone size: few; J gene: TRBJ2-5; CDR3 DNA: TGTGCCAGCAGTTTACTAGCGGGAGGGCCAGGGAGGACCCAGTACTTC; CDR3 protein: CASSLLAGGPGRTQYF
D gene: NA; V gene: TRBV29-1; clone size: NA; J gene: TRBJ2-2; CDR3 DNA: TGCAGCGTTTCAGAACCCGGGGAGCTGTTTTTT; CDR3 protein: CSVSEPGELFF